Each of the 27 T cell receptor beta chains below was sequenced from the same sample in a study of cytomegalovirus exposure and HLA in healthy donors. The PCR had 60 Vbeta and 13 Jbeta primers. Sequenced by immunoSEQ multiplex PCR; TCRdb stores in-frame clones only, minus some. The sample holds over 150,000 clones, about 80% seen once. The specimen sequenced was PBMCs. Receptors originate from a woman between 50 and 59 years old in good health and CMV-seropositive.

This clone occurred once. The rearrangement uses TRBV11-2 and TRBJ2-5; weak D call: TRBD1 (5 bases). The CDR3 totals 12 residues. Germline V gene lookup returns CDR1 SGHAT and CDR2 FQNNGV. V shed 7 bases and J shed 4 bases, with 10 bases lying between them. The DNA for the CDR3 is TGTGCCAGCAAGGCCCAGGGAGAGACCCAGTACTTC. It codes for CASKAQGETQYF.

The chain couples TRBV5-5 to TRBJ1-5; a weak D match, TRBD1 (6 bases). The ends were cut back, 4 bases at V and 6 bases at J, with 17 bases in the middle. The CDR3 has 15 amino acids. Looked up from germline, CDR1 is SGHKS and CDR2 is YYEKEE (reference sequence). CDR3 sequence: CASSKQGVDGQPQHF. Here the CDR3 DNA reads TGTGCCAGCAGCAAACAGGGCGTCGATGGTCAGCCCCAGCATTTT.

This sequence joins TRBV5-1 and TRBJ1-2; 8 positions match TRBD1. CDR1 is SGHRS, CDR2 YFSETQ, per germline. Losses at the gene ends were 0 bases for V and 4 bases for J; bases not matched to a gene: 5. The CDR3 consists of 15 residues. CDR3 sequence reads: CASSLAEGQAYGYTF. The CDR3 bases are TGCGCCAGCAGCTTGGCCGAGGGACAGGCCTATGGCTACACCTTC.

J is TRBJ2-7 and V is TRBV5-1; 7 nucleotides line up with TRBD2. Unmatched junction bases numbered 8, after V lost 5 bases and J lost 0 bases. The CDR3 contains 15 residues. CDR1 and CDR2 from the germline V gene are SGHRS and YFSETQ. CDR3 nucleotide sequence: TGCGCCAGCAGATATTCAAGCGGGAACTCCTACGAGCAGTACTTC. Translation: CASRYSSGNSYEQYF.

This clone was detected only once. The chain joins TRBV28 to TRBJ1-4; TRBD1 might be the D (5 bases). Germline V gives CDR1 MDHEN, CDR2 SYDVKM. Trimming left V 2 bases short and J 7 bases short, with 14 bases between. There are 15 residues in the CDR3. CDR3 in amino acids: CASSLTGGFFEKLFF. The CDR3 DNA reads TGTGCCAGCAGTTTAACGGGGGGATTCTTTGAAAAACTGTTTTTT.

This chain joins TRBV5-1 and TRBJ1-2; weak D call: TRBD1 (5 bases). The CDR3 has 15 amino acids. The V and J ends lost 2 bases and 5 bases respectively, with 16 bases between them. CDR1 SGHRS and CDR2 YFSETQ come from the germline V gene. CDR3 loop: CASSLDPGFSYGYTF. The CDR3 bases are TGCGCCAGCAGCTTAGACCCAGGGTTTTCATATGGCTACACCTTC. Complete variable domain (other parts from reference TRBV5-1 and TRBJ1-2): KAGVTQTPRYLIKTRGQQVTLSCSPISGHRSVSWYQQTPGQGLQFLFEYFSETQRNKGNFPGRFSGRQFSNSRSEMNVSTLELGDSALYLCASSLDPGFSYGYTFGSGTRLTVV.

Only a few counts were recorded for this clone. J is TRBJ1-4 and V is TRBV4-3; D unresolved. Trimming cost V 1 base and J 0 bases, with 9 bases left between them. CDR1 LGHNA and CDR2 YSLEER come from the germline V gene. The CDR3 has 16 amino acids. DNA for the CDR3: TGCGCCAGCAGCCAAGGACGGGGTGCAACTAATGAAAAACTGTTTTTT. It specifies CASSQGRGATNEKLFF.

This clone occurred once. The rearrangement joins TRBV18 to TRBJ1-4; a possible D gene is TRBD1 (6 bases). The germline V and J ends were trimmed by 1 base and 1 base, with 13 bases remaining between them. The germline V gene has CDR1 KGHSH and CDR2 LQKENI. This CDR3 region has 17 residues. CDR3: CASSPLNLGGTNEKLFF. For the CDR3, the DNA is TGTGCCAGCTCACCACTTAATCTAGGGGGAACTAATGAAAAACTGTTTTTT.

The CDR3, as DNA: TGTGCCAGCAGCGTAGGGGGCCCAGGTTCACCCCTCCACTTT. As protein: CASSVGGPGSPLHF. The rearrangement uses TRBV9 and TRBJ1-6; D is possibly TRBD1 (5 bases). Trimming took 0 bases from V and 9 from J, leaving 10 bases between them. The germline gives CDR1 SGDLS, CDR2 YYNGEE. CDR3 length equals 14 residues.

V gene TRBV7-2 combines with J gene TRBJ1-2, with D unclear. Germline V CDR1 and CDR2: SGHTA, FQGNSA. Trimming removed 6 bases from V and 4 bases from J, with 21 bases in between. This CDR3 has 16 residues. The CDR3 sequence: CASSSHRDRKSYGYTF. Written as DNA, the CDR3 is TGTGCCAGCAGTTCTCACCGGGATCGAAAATCCTATGGCTACACCTTC.

The chain links TRBV7-6 to TRBJ1-2; D is ambiguous. The CDR3 is made up of 14 amino acids. V lost 0 bases to trimming and J lost 2 bases, with 7 bases between them. Germline V gene lookup returns CDR1 SGHVS and CDR2 FNYEAQ. DNA of the CDR3: TGTGCCAGCAGCTTAGCCCCCCAAAACTATGGCTACACCTTC. Its translation is CASSLAPQNYGYTF. The complete variable domain, with remaining parts taken from reference TRBV7-6 and TRBJ1-2, reads GAGVSQSPRYKVTKRGQDVALRCDPISGHVSLYWYRQALGQGPEFLTYFNYEAQQDKSGLPNDRFSAERPEGSISTLTIQRTEQRDSAMYRCASSLAPQNYGYTFGSGTRLTVV.

This chain's CDR3 is CASSPMGTSGVYEQYF. The CDR3 DNA reads as TGTGCCAGCAGCCCAATGGGGACTAGCGGGGTTTACGAGCAGTACTTC. This chain connects TRBV28 to TRBJ2-7; 13 bases agree with TRBD2. This CDR3 spans 16 amino acids. J gave up 4 bases and V 6 bases, and 9 bases lay outside the gene matches. Germline assignment: CDR1 MDHEN and CDR2 SYDVKM. The full variable domain, rest sourced from reference TRBV28 and TRBJ2-7, is DVKVTQSSRYLVKRTGEKVFLECVQDMDHENMFWYRQDPGLGLRLIYFSYDVKMKEKGDIPEGYSVSREKKERFSLILESASTNQTSMYLCASSPMGTSGVYEQYFGPGTRLTVT.

The table lists this clone with a count of one. The CDR3 region is CASSRLAGGFEQFF. Here the CDR3 DNA reads TGTGCCAGCAGCCGACTAGCGGGAGGGTTTGAGCAGTTCTTC. The chain carries TRBV7-9 and TRBJ2-1, with 14 bases that match TRBD2. V lost 5 bases, J lost 9 bases, and 3 bases stayed unmatched. Germline-derived CDR1 and CDR2 are SEHNR and FQNEAQ (reference sequence). The CDR3 is made up of 14 amino acids.

The chain uses TRBV28 and TRBJ1-1; no definite D call. This CDR3 contains 13 residues. CDR1 and CDR2 (germline): MDHEN, SYDVKM. Trimming removed 3 bases from V and 5 bases from J, with 10 bases in between. This chain's CDR3 is CASSLEGGTEAFF. The CDR3 nucleotides read TGTGCCAGCAGTTTGGAGGGTGGGACTGAAGCTTTCTTT.

There are a few counts of this clone. The genes are TRBV6-1 and TRBJ2-7; no reliable D call. The CDR3 is 12 residues long. V shed 1 base and J shed 4 bases, with 5 bases lying between them. Germline-derived CDR1 and CDR2 are MNHNS and SASEGT. This chain's CDR3 is CASSEGVYEQYF. CDR3 nucleotides: TGTGCCAGCAGTGAAGGAGTGTACGAGCAGTACTTC.

This chain uses TRBV7-9 with TRBJ2-5; no definite D call. The length of the CDR3 is 12 residues. Deletions cut 3 bases from V and 3 bases from J, with 5 bases between. Germline lookup yields CDR1 SEHNR and CDR2 FQNEAQ (reference sequence). CDR3 sequence: CASSFSEETQYF. The CDR3 bases are TGTGCCAGCAGCTTCAGTGAAGAGACCCAGTACTTC.

The chain is built from TRBV18 and TRBJ2-1; TRBD2 aligns across 9 bases. V dropped 4 bases and J dropped 4; count of bases not matched to a gene: 5. CDR1 is KGHSH and CDR2 is LQKENI in the germline V gene. The CDR3 loop spans 15 amino acids. The CDR3 nucleotides read TGTGCCAGCTCACTTAGGACTAGCGCATACAATGAGCAGTTCTTC. Its protein is CASSLRTSAYNEQFF.

The rearrangement joins TRBV10-3 to TRBJ1-1, with D uncertain. Trimming stripped 2 bases from V and 0 bases from J, with 7 bases between. The CDR3 extends over 14 amino acids. Germline CDR1 and CDR2: ENHRY and SYGVKD. The CDR3 DNA follows: TGTGCCATCAGTGAGGCCACAGTGAACACTGAAGCTTTCTTT. Its translation is CAISEATVNTEAFF.

The rearrangement uses TRBV14 and TRBJ1-3; no clear D gene. The CDR3 consists of 14 residues. V lost 3 bases, J lost 8 bases, and 14 bases lay in between. Germline CDR1 reads SGHDN; CDR2 reads FVKESK. CDR3 amino acids: CASSHLDYLDTIYF. The CDR3 DNA reads as TGTGCCAGCAGCCACCTGGACTATTTGGACACCATATATTTT. The variable domain in full, with the rest retrieved from reference TRBV14 and TRBJ1-3, is EAGVTQFPSHSVIEKGQTVTLRCDPISGHDNLYWYRRVMGKEIKFLLHFVKESKQDESGMPNNRFLAERTGGTYSTLKVQPAELEDSGVYFCASSHLDYLDTIYFGEGSWLTVV.

This clone was seen a few times. V usage is TRBV19 and J usage is TRBJ1-1; tentatively, D is TRBD1 (6 bases). Germline V lookup: CDR1 LNHDA, CDR2 SQIVND (reference sequence). Trimming pared 6 bases from V and 1 base from J, leaving 12 bases between. This CDR3 contains 14 residues. The CDR3 protein is CASSTGTRNTEAFF. CDR3 nucleotides: TGTGCCAGTAGCACTGGGACACGGAACACTGAAGCTTTCTTT.

This clone was picked up one time. V is TRBV4-2 and J is TRBJ1-1, with TRBD1 matching 7 bases. Germline V gene lookup returns CDR1 LGHNA and CDR2 YNFKEQ. The CDR3 length is 15 residues. V lost 3 bases and J lost 5; bases outside the gene matches: 9. The CDR3, as DNA: TGTGCCAGCAGCCAGACAGGGAGCCCAAGAACTGAAGCTTTCTTT. Protein sequence: CASSQTGSPRTEAFF.

V usage is TRBV11-1 and J usage is TRBJ2-7; D ambiguous. Trimming removed 6 bases from V and 4 bases from J, with 13 bases in between. CDR1 is SGHAT, CDR2 FQDESV, per germline (reference sequence). The CDR3 totals 13 residues. The CDR3 region has the DNA TGTGCCAGCAGACGAACAGCAAATTACGAGCAGTACTTC. Protein product: CASRRTANYEQYF.

The V and J genes are TRBV7-2 and TRBJ1-4, with 9 bases aligning to TRBD1. The CDR3 contains 16 residues. Per germline, CDR1 SGHTA and CDR2 FQGNSA. The V segment lost 6 bases and the J segment 8 bases; nucleotides outside the gene matches: 13. CDR3 protein: CASRSQITGGGEKLFF. The CDR3 DNA reads TGTGCCAGCAGGTCACAAATCACAGGGGGCGGAGAAAAACTGTTTTTT.

This clone was found once. The chain combines TRBV6-6 with TRBJ2-3, with 8 bases that match TRBD2. V lost 3 bases and J lost 7; bases outside the gene matches: 6. This CDR3 has 14 amino acids. Germline CDR1 MNHNY, CDR2 SVGAGI (reference sequence). CDR3: CASSYTSGSYTQYF. The CDR3 DNA reads TGTGCCAGCAGTTATACTAGCGGTTCTTATACGCAGTATTTT.

V is TRBV18 and J is TRBJ1-1, with TRBD1 matching over 7 bases. The CDR3 sequence is 17 residues long. CDR1 KGHSH and CDR2 LQKENI come from the germline V gene. The V and J ends lost 3 bases and 3 bases, in that order; junction bases with no gene match: 13. CDR3 amino acids: CASSPLVRQGGYTEAFF. The CDR3 DNA reads TGTGCCAGCTCACCTCTAGTTCGACAGGGCGGATACACTGAAGCTTTCTTT.

The J gene is TRBJ2-1, the V gene TRBV5-1; 9 nucleotides align to TRBD2. CDR3 length equals 14 residues. The V gene end was trimmed by 5 bases and the J gene end by 12 bases; junction bases not matched to a gene: 12. CDR1 is SGHRS, CDR2 YFSETQ, per germline. CDR3 residues: CASRPTSGAVRQFF. CDR3 DNA: TGCGCCAGCAGACCGACTAGCGGAGCAGTGCGGCAGTTCTTC. Variable domain in full (rest from reference TRBV5-1 and TRBJ2-1): KAGVTQTPRYLIKTRGQQVTLSCSPISGHRSVSWYQQTPGQGLQFLFEYFSETQRNKGNFPGRFSGRQFSNSRSEMNVSTLELGDSALYLCASRPTSGAVRQFFGPGTRLTVL.

The genes are TRBV30 and TRBJ1-4; 7 nucleotides match TRBD1. Germline-derived CDR1 and CDR2 are GTSNPN and SVGIG (reference sequence). With 2 bases clipped from V and 1 base from J, the junction kept 1 base outside the gene matches. CDR3 length equals 14 residues. This CDR3 is CAWSRTGTNEKLFF. In nucleotides, the CDR3 is TGTGCCTGGAGTAGGACAGGAACTAATGAAAAACTGTTTTTT.